This T cell receptor (beta chain) was documented in a study of blood T cell repertoires in COVID-19. Study context: In each case, the material was cDNA or gDNA derived from T cells, B-cell-depleted T cells, or PBMCs.

All enrollees were about 18 to 95 years old and from some 24 US areas. Generated by immunoSEQ multiplex PCR, the TCRdb table keeps only in-frame clones and is missing some. The table lists over 250,000 clones, around 91% of them singletons. Germline CDR1 MGHRA, CDR2 YSYEKL. V dropped 3 bases and J dropped 5 bases, with 16 bases sitting between them. The CDR3 runs 15 residues. The origin of this receptor is a young woman who had recovered from COVID-19. The sample was PBMCs or T cells enriched from blood (not recorded which). The chain combines TRBV4-1 with TRBJ1-1; no firm D call. CDR3 sequence (DNA): TGCGCCAGCAGCCAGCCGTCGACGGGAGGGACTGAAGCTTTCTTT. Translation: CASSQPSTGGTEAFF.